This T cell receptor (beta chain) was sequenced during a study of CD8+CD57+ T cells in acquired aplastic anemia. CD8+CD57+ cell expansion had been shown by flow cytometry in patients chosen for sequencing. According to the study, genomic DNA was the template for TCR beta VDJ and CDR3 profiling. TCRdb passed the reads through MiXCR, listing each CDR3 protein once. The table has 200,000 to 300,000 distinct CDR3 sequences, less than 85% seen once. V was clipped by 0 bases and J by 8 bases, with 5 bases between them. The CDR3 has 11 amino acids. The germline gives CDR1 SGHDT, CDR2 YYEEEE. The rearrangement uses TRBV5-6 and TRBJ1-2; no clear D. The sequenced sample was sorted CD4+, CD8+, or CD8+CD57+ T cells (not recorded which) from PBMCs. The sequence derives from a human donor with aplastic anemia. CDR3 region: CASSLGTGYTF. For the CDR3, the DNA is TGTGCCAGCAGCTTGGGAACCGGCTACACCTTC.